The source of this TCR beta chain is a study of T cell clusters in autoimmune cytopenias. Study-wide results and caveats: Physiological T cell clusters of healthy donors were apparently absent in primary autoimmune cytopenia patients.

TRB amplification used approximately 250 ng of peripheral blood genomic DNA. This CDR3 spans 12 amino acids. CDR1 is PRHDT and CDR2 is FYEKMQ in the germline V gene (reference sequence). One tube held mixed TRB-A and TRB-B primer pools for touch-down PCR. From its re-call of the multiplex PCR reads, TCRdb lists each CDR3 protein once, without DNA. The sample data list 2,000 to 2,500 distinct CDR3 sequences. Note on this clonotype: The antigen is not known.

In addition, the sample was reused for a study of T cell repertoires in aging, cancer and after chemotherapy. As reported in that work: Rebound thymic output was suggested by rising median generation probability during chemotherapy in each cancer cohort. These repertoire data do not allow conclusions about immunological memory after chemotherapy.

The clonotype originates from a human donor with an autoimmune cytopenia or autoimmune hepatitis (not recorded which). Sequenced input: peripheral blood. The chain employs TRBV13 and TRBJ1-1; without DNA, the TCRdb call of TRBD1 cannot be checked. The CDR3 spells CASSPGALSTFF.